This T cell receptor beta chain was retrieved from a study of early T cells in non-severe SARS-CoV-2 infection. This clonotype was recorded many times. TCRdb called the 5' RACE reads again in MiXCR, with one record for every CDR3 protein. The sample has about 48,000 distinct CDR3 sequences, around 6.4% seen once. Losses at the gene ends were 1 base for V and 4 bases for J; bases not matched to a gene: 8. The CDR3 is 16 residues long. This rearrangement joins TRBV12-3 or TRBV12-4 to TRBJ1-1, with TRBD1 identical over 8 bases. Here the sequenced sample was whole blood, taken at baseline. The TCR sequence derives from an adult who was a healthcare worker with PCR-confirmed SARS-CoV-2 infection or an uninfected control (not recorded which). The CDR3 loop is CASSLGQGALGTEAFF. CDR3 DNA: TGTGCCAGCAGTTTAGGGCAGGGGGCTTTAGGCACTGAAGCTTTCTTT.